The 19 T cell receptor beta chains listed next were all sequenced from one sample in a study of neurological immune-mediated disorders (dated by TCRdb to between 2018 and 2021). Library creation used 5' RACE. Instrument used: Illumina HiSeq 2500. In-frame beta chains were kept once TCRdb had trimmed the public reads at Q25 with fastp and called clones with MiXCR. Every entry covers one CDR3 protein and lists the most common genes and DNA from its rows. This sample comprises approximately 85,000 distinct CDR3 sequences, roughly 13% of them detected only once. Of the sample, under 6% is held by the ten largest clones. The time point label of this sample denotes: longitudinal time-point 2. The sequencing sample was made of PBMCs. The source of these receptors is a female donor with HTLV-1-associated myelopathy (HAM/TSP).

This clonotype was recorded many times. The chain couples TRBV6-5 to TRBJ2-3; 7 positions match TRBD2. The CDR3 is 13 amino acids. J was trimmed by 1 base and V by 6 bases; bases with no gene match: 1. The germline V gene has CDR1 MNHEY and CDR2 SVGAGI. CDR3 nucleotides: TGTGCCAGCAGCCGGGGGGGCACAGATACGCAGTATTTT. This codes for CASSRGGTDTQYF.

This clonotype was seen repeatedly, ten times or more. This sequence joins TRBV28 and TRBJ2-5; D gene uncertain. Germline V gives CDR1 MDHEN, CDR2 SYDVKM. CDR3 length: 17 residues. Trimming took off 3 bases at V and 3 bases at J, with 20 bases between the two ends. The CDR3: CASSLPARGWREETQYF. The CDR3 DNA follows: TGTGCCAGCAGTTTGCCCGCACGAGGTTGGAGAGAAGAGACCCAGTACTTC.

In this sample, this clonotype turned up many times. The gene calls are TRBV6-5 and TRBJ1-2; possible D gene TRBD1, 6 bases. V was clipped by 5 bases and J by 8 bases, with 18 bases between them. Germline assignment: CDR1 MNHEY and CDR2 SVGAGI. The CDR3 runs to 14 residues. DNA for the CDR3: TGTGCCAGCAGTCGCTACAGGGTGGAGGGCGGCTACACCTTC. It is translated as CASSRYRVEGGYTF.

This clonotype occurred many times. The chain uses TRBV7-8 and TRBJ2-7, with D possibly TRBD1 on 5 matching bases. Germline-derived CDR1 and CDR2 are SGHVS and FQNEAQ. Trimming cost V 0 bases and J 4 bases, with 22 bases left between them. This CDR3 comprises 18 residues. DNA of the CDR3: TGTGCCAGCAGCTTAGCGCTGGCAGGGTCTAAGTGGGAATACGAGCAGTACTTC. It encodes CASSLALAGSKWEYEQYF.

This clonotype has at least ten counts. The chain couples TRBV10-2 to TRBJ2-7; D possibly matches TRBD1 or TRBD2 (7 bases each). CDR3 length: 15 residues. Germline loops: CDR1 WSHSY, CDR2 SAAADI. With 2 bases removed from V and 1 base from J, the gap between germline ends came to 12 bases. CDR3 sequence reads: CASSEQGGLSYEQYF. The CDR3 coding sequence is TGCGCCAGCAGTGAGCAGGGGGGGCTGTCCTACGAGCAGTACTTC.

This clonotype was observed at least ten times. The rearrangement joins TRBV25-1 to TRBJ1-2; 7 bases align to TRBD1. V dropped 4 bases and J dropped 2; count of bases not matched to a gene: 7. CDR1 is MGHDK, CDR2 SYGVNS, per germline. The CDR3 spans 15 residues. As DNA, the CDR3 is TGTGCCAGCAGTGGCGCCGGGACAGCAAACTATGGCTACACCTTC. Amino acid sequence: CASSGAGTANYGYTF.

V and J are TRBV14 and TRBJ1-6, with unresolved D. V was shortened by 1 base and J by 0 bases, with 10 bases between the two germline ends. Germline V gene data show CDR1 as SGHDN and CDR2 as FVKESK. The CDR3 extends over 17 amino acids. CDR3 in amino acids: CASSQVDESSYNSPLHF. In nucleotides, the CDR3 is TGTGCCAGCAGCCAAGTAGACGAAAGCTCCTATAATTCACCCCTCCACTTT.

Many counts were recorded for this clonotype. The rearrangement links TRBV28 to TRBJ2-5, with D hard to call. In germline, CDR1 is MDHEN, CDR2 SYDVKM. V was shortened by 4 bases and J by 4 bases, with 19 bases between the two germline ends. The CDR3 loop spans 16 amino acids. The chain's CDR3 is CASSSSFSGFRETQYF. The CDR3 DNA reads as TGTGCCAGCAGTTCCTCCTTTAGTGGGTTTAGAGAGACCCAGTACTTC.

In the case of this clonotype: Compared with germline, one end of the junction differs, possibly owing to a read error. The chain couples TRBV28 to TRBJ2-1, with unresolved D. This CDR3 region has 16 residues. Germline V gene sequence: CDR1 MDHEN, CDR2 SYDVKM. The chain's CDR3 is CARSHLRAWGLNEQFF. DNA of the CDR3: TGTGCCCGCAGCCACCTTCGGGCGTGGGGTTTAAATGAGCAGTTCTTC. The full variable domain, completed using reference TRBV28 and TRBJ2-1, is DVKVTQSSRYLVKRTGEKVFLECVQDMDHENMFWYRQDPGLGLRLIYFSYDVKMKEKGDIPEGYSVSREKKERFSLILESASTNQTSMYLCARSHLRAWGLNEQFFGPGTRLTVL.

Ten or more counts support this clonotype. The chain combines TRBV28 with TRBJ2-2, with D possibly matching TRBD1 (6 bases). Germline CDR1 MDHEN, CDR2 SYDVKM. This CDR3 has 13 amino acids. The ends were cut back, 10 bases at V and 2 bases at J, with 11 bases in the middle. The CDR3 sequence is CATGQLNTGELFF. The DNA for the CDR3 is TGTGCCACTGGACAGCTTAACACCGGGGAGCTGTTTTTT.

This clonotype appeared many times. The V gene is TRBV6-5, the J gene TRBJ2-7, with D perhaps assigned TRBD1 or TRBD2 (5 bases each). Deletions cut 4 bases from V and 3 bases from J, with 10 bases between. CDR1 MNHEY and CDR2 SVGAGI come from the germline V gene. CDR3 length: 13 amino acids. The CDR3 DNA reads TGTGCCAGCAGTTTGGGACCGGTCTACGAGCAGTACTTC. Translating it yields CASSLGPVYEQYF.

V gene TRBV9 combines with J gene TRBJ2-7, with D possibly matching TRBD1 (6 bases). Trimming stripped 4 bases from V and 6 bases from J, with 14 bases between. This CDR3 has 13 amino acids. CDR1 and CDR2 from the germline V gene are SGDLS and YYNGEE. The CDR3 protein is CASSSRQVGEQYF. The CDR3 nucleotides read TGTGCCAGCAGCTCGCGACAGGTTGGCGAGCAGTACTTC.

This clonotype was seen at least ten times. The chain combines TRBV15 with TRBJ1-4; D perhaps matches TRBD1 (6 bases). Germline CDR1 and CDR2: LNHNV and YYDKDF (reference sequence). CDR3 size: 13 residues. Trimming removed 6 bases at V and 8 bases at J, with 13 bases between. In DNA form, the CDR3 reads TGTGCCACCAGTACCGGGGGCAGGGAAAAACTGTTTTTT. It encodes CATSTGGREKLFF.

In this sample, this clonotype turned up many times. This chain links TRBV4-1 with TRBJ2-2, with a tentative D call TRBD1 (5 bases). The V end lost 5 bases, the J end lost 6 bases, and 19 bases lay between the germline ends. Germline V gene lookup returns CDR1 MGHRA and CDR2 YSYEKL. This CDR3 is 16 amino acids long. The CDR3 region is CASSYPVTERSGELFF. The CDR3 coding sequence is TGCGCCAGCAGCTACCCAGTGACAGAGCGATCCGGGGAGCTGTTTTTT.

This clonotype was picked up many times. The chain links TRBV20-1 to TRBJ2-5, with D perhaps matching TRBD1 (6 bases). V was trimmed by 3 bases and J by 1 base, leaving 15 bases between them. Germline V CDR1 and CDR2: DFQATT, SNEGSKA (reference sequence). This CDR3 is 15 amino acids long. Here the CDR3 DNA reads TGCAGTGCTAGGCTACTAGGGACAACCCAAGAGACCCAGTACTTC. Protein product: CSARLLGTTQETQYF.

As concerns this clonotype: The limits of the CDR3 on the DNA are not certain, so only TCRdb's listed CDR3 is given. The gene calls are TRBV7-8 and TRBJ1-3; the D call in the table, TRBD1, was not verified against the DNA. The CDR3 contains 23 residues when both ends are counted. Looked up from germline, CDR1 is SGHVS and CDR2 is FQNEAQ. CDR3 in amino acids: CASSPRDDYEQYFGPASGNTIYF.

The chain couples TRBV18 to TRBJ1-1; D may be TRBD1 (6 bases). Germline V lookup: CDR1 KGHSH, CDR2 LQKENI. This CDR3 comprises 15 residues. V gave up 1 base and J gave up 6 bases, with 15 bases separating them. Here the CDR3 reads CASSPLQGFIAEAFF. CDR3 bases: TGTGCCAGCTCACCACTTCAGGGGTTTATTGCTGAAGCTTTCTTT.

This clonotype was counted ten times or more. V gene TRBV7-9 combines with J gene TRBJ2-3; 9 bases align to TRBD2. Trimming removed 5 bases from V and 4 bases from J; junction bases left unmatched: 13. This CDR3 has 17 residues. Looked up from germline, CDR1 is SEHNR and CDR2 is FQNEAQ (reference sequence). The CDR3 bases are TGTGCCAGCAGCCAGGGGACGCGGGGGGGCCCAGCAGATACGCAGTATTTT. Translated: CASSQGTRGGPADTQYF.

This clonotype was seen repeatedly, ten times or more. The chain combines TRBV2 with TRBJ1-2; 9 nucleotides match TRBD1. Trimming removed 7 bases from V and 4 bases from J; junction bases left unmatched: 10. Germline CDR1 reads SNHLY; CDR2 reads FYNNEI. The CDR3 has 15 amino acids. The CDR3 spells CASMTGTGRFYGYTF. As DNA, the CDR3 is TGTGCCAGCATGACCGGGACAGGGCGTTTCTATGGCTACACCTTC. The full variable domain, in which reference TRBV2 and TRBJ1-2 provide the parts outside the CDR3, is EPEVTQTPSHQVTQMGQEVILRCVPISNHLYFYWYRQILGQKVEFLVSFYNNEISEKSEIFDDQFSVERPDGSNFTLKIRSTKLEDSAMYFCASMTGTGRFYGYTFGSGTRLTVV.